This TCR beta chain was recorded in a study of blood T cell repertoires in COVID-19. Sequencing was performed with immunoSEQ multiplex PCR; in TCRdb, only in-frame clones are kept and a portion is missing. The sample has some 500,000 clones; around nine tenths are singletons. The participants were between about 18 and 90 years old and came from 24 US areas. Assignment of participants to cohorts was predicated upon participant-reported clinical history. What the recovered Cohort 3 donors had was two negative PCRs, clearance, or symptom resolution. V gave up 4 bases and J gave up 1 base, with 10 bases separating them. The CDR3 is 14 residues long. The V gene's germline CDR1 is SGHVS and CDR2 FQNEAQ.

This chain links TRBV7-8 with TRBJ1-2; D gene uncertain. The sample taken for sequencing was PBMCs or T cells enriched from blood (not recorded which). The clonotype was recovered from a woman aged 40 to 50 who had recovered from COVID-19. CDR3 sequence reads: CASSSPTDNYGYTF. CDR3 bases: TGTGCCAGCAGCTCCCCTACAGATAACTATGGCTACACCTTC.